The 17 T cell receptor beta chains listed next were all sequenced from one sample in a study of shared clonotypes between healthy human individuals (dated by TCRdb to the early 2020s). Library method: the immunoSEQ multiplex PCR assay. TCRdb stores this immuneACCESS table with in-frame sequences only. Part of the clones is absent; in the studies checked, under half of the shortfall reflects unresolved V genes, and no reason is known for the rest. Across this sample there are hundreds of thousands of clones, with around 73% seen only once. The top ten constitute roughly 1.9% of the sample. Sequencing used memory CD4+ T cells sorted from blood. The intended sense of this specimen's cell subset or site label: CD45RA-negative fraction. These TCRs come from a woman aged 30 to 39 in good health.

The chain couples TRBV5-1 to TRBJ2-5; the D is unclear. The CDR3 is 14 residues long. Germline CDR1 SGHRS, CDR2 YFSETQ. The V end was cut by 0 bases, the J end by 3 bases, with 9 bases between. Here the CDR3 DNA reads TGCGCCAGCAGCTTGGGTCCCGAAAAAGAGACCCAGTACTTC. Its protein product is CASSLGPEKETQYF. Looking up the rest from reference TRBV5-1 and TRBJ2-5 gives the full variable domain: KAGVTQTPRYLIKTRGQQVTLSCSPISGHRSVSWYQQTPGQGLQFLFEYFSETQRNKGNFPGRFSGRQFSNSRSEMNVSTLELGDSALYLCASSLGPEKETQYFGPGTRLLVL.

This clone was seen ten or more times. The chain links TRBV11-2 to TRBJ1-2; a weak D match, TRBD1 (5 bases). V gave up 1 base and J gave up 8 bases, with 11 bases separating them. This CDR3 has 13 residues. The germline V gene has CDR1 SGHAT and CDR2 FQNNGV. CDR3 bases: TGTGCCAGCAGCTTAGGGGGGGACTCAGGCTACACCTTC. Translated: CASSLGGDSGYTF. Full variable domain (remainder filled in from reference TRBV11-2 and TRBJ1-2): EAGVAQSPRYKIIEKRQSVAFWCNPISGHATLYWYQQILGQGPKLLIQFQNNGVVDDSQLPKDRFSAERLKGVDSTLKIQPAKLEDSAVYLCASSLGGDSGYTFGSGTRLTVV.

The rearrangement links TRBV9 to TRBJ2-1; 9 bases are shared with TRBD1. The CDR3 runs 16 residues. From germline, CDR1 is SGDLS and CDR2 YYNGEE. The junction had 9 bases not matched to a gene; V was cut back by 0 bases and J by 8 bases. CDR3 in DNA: TGTGCCAGCAGCGTAGCCGGGACAGGGTCGGTCGATGAGCAGTTCTTC. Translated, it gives CASSVAGTGSVDEQFF.

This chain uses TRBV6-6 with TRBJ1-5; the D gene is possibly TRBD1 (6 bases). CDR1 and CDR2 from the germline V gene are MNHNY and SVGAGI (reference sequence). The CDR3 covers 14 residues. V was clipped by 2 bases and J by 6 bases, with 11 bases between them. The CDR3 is CASSYRGSRQPQHF. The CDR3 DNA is TGTGCCAGCAGTTACAGGGGGTCGCGTCAGCCCCAGCATTTT.

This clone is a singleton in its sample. CDR3 residues: CASSLAGYTYNEQFF. The DNA for the CDR3 is TGTGCCAGCAGCTTAGCAGGGTATACCTACAATGAGCAGTTCTTC. The chain combines TRBV7-8 with TRBJ2-1; D gene unclear. The CDR3 extends over 15 amino acids. Trimming cost V 0 bases and J 2 bases, with 8 bases left between them. Germline lookup yields CDR1 SGHVS and CDR2 FQNEAQ.

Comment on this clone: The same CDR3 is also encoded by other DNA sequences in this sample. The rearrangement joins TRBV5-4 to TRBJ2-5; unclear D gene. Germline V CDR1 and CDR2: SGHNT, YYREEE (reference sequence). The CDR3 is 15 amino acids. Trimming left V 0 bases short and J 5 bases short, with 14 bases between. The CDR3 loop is CASSLAGGPGETQYF. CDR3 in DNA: TGTGCCAGCAGCTTGGCTGGCGGCCCTGGGGAGACCCAGTACTTC.

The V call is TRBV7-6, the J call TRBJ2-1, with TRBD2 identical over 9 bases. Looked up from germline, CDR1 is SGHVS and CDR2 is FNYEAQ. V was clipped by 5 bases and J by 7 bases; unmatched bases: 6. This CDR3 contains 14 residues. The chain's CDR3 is CASSIAGGRNEQFF. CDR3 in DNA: TGTGCCAGCAGCATTGCGGGAGGGCGGAATGAGCAGTTCTTC. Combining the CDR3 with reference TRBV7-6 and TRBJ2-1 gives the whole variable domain GAGVSQSPRYKVTKRGQDVALRCDPISGHVSLYWYRQALGQGPEFLTYFNYEAQQDKSGLPNDRFSAERPEGSISTLTIQRTEQRDSAMYRCASSIAGGRNEQFFGPGTRLTVL.

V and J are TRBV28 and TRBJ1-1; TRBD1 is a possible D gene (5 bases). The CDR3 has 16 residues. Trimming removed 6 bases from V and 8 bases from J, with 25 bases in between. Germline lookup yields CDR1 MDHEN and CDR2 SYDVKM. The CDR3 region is CASSSPGEGFLREAFF. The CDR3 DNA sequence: TGTGCCAGCAGCTCGCCCGGGGAGGGGTTTCTTAGGGAAGCTTTCTTT.

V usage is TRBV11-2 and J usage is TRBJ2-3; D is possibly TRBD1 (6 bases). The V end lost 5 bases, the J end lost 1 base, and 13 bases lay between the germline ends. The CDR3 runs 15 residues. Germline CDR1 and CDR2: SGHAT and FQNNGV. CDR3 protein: CASSQSRTGTDTQYF. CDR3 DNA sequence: TGTGCCAGCAGCCAAAGCCGGACAGGCACAGATACGCAGTATTTT.

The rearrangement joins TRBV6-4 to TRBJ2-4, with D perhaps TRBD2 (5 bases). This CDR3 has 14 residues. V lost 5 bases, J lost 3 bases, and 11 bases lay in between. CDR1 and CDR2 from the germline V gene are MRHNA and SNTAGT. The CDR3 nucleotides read TGTGCCAGCAGTTTGGGAGACGGCAAAAACATTCAGTACTTC. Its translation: CASSLGDGKNIQYF.

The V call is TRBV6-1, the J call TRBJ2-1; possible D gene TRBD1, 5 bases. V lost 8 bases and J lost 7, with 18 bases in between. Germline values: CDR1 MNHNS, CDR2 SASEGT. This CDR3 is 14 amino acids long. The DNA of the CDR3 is TGTGCCAGCGGGGCAAAACAATATGGGAATGAGCAGTTCTTC. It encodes CASGAKQYGNEQFF.

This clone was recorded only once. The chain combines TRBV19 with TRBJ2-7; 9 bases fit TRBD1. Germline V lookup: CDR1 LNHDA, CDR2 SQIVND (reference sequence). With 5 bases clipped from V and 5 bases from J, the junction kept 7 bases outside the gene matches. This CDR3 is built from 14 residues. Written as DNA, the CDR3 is TGTGCCAGTAGTGAACCCCACAGGGGGCACGAGCAGTACTTC. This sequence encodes CASSEPHRGHEQYF. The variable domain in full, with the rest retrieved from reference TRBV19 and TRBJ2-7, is DGGITQSPKYLFRKEGQNVTLSCEQNLNHDAMYWYRQDPGQGLRLIYYSQIVNDFQKGDIAEGYSVSREKKESFPLTVTSAQKNPTAFYLCASSEPHRGHEQYFGPGTRLTVT.

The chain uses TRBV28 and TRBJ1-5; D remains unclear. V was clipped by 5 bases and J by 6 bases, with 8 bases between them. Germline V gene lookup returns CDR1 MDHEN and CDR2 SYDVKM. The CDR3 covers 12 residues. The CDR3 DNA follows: TGTGCCAGCAGTGACCGGTTTCAGCCCCAGCATTTT. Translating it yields CASSDRFQPQHF.

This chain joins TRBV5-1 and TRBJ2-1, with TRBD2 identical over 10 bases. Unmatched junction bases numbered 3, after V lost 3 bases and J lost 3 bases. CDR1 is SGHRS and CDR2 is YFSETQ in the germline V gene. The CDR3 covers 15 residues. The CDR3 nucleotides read TGCGCCAGCAGCTGGTCTAGCGGGGGCTACAATGAGCAGTTCTTC. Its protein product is CASSWSSGGYNEQFF.

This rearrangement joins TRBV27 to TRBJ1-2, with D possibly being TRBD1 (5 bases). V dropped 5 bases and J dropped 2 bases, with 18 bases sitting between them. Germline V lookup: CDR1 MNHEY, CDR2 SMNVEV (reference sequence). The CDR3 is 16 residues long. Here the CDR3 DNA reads TGTGCCAGCAGTCCCACCGGGACCACCAGGAACTATGGCTACACCTTC. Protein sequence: CASSPTGTTRNYGYTF.

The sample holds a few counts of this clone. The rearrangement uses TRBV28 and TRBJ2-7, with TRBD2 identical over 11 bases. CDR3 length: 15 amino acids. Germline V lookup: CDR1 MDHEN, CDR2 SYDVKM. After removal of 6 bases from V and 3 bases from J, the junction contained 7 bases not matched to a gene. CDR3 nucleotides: TGTGCCAGCAGCGGAACTAGCGGGGGTTACTACGAGCAGTACTTC. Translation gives CASSGTSGGYYEQYF.

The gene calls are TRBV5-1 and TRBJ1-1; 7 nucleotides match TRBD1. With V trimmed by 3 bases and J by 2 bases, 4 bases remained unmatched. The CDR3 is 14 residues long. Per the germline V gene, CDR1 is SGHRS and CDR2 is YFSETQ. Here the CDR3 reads CASSYRDSNTEAFF. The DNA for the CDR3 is TGCGCCAGCAGCTACCGGGACAGTAACACTGAAGCTTTCTTT.